This T cell receptor beta chain is from a study of shared clonotypes between healthy human individuals. Study-wide context: Serving as donors were two women and a few men, whose ages spanned 18 to 49. Study observations and caveats: Blood alone was sampled, and tissue repertoires likely differ.

Germline-derived CDR1 and CDR2 are SGHAT and FQNNGV. The CDR3 is 16 residues long. The V end lost 4 bases, the J end lost 5 bases, and 20 bases lay between the germline ends. Remarks on this clone: Its specificity is not known.

Profiling relied on immunoSEQ multiplex PCR, and the TCRdb table lists in-frame clones only, not all of them. The sample carries about 330,000 clones, over 75% recorded once. This sequence joins TRBV11-2 and TRBJ1-1; the D is unclear. Input material: memory CD8+ T cells sorted from blood. The subset here: CD45RO+ cells pooled with CCR7-negative TemRA cells. The TCR was taken from a man between 18 and 35 years old in good health. This chain's CDR3 is CASSYETVTGRTEAFF. The CDR3 bases are TGTGCCAGCAGCTATGAGACGGTCACCGGGCGTACTGAAGCTTTCTTT.